Listed below are T cell receptor beta chains from one sample, sequenced in a study of T cell responses to AZD1222 COVID-19 vaccine. Profiling relied on immunoSEQ multiplex PCR, and the TCRdb table lists in-frame clones only, not all of them. In the table there are around 130,000 clones, 90% of which are singletons. The source was peripheral blood, collected 28 days after the second dose of the MenACWY control vaccine. These TCRs come from an adult who received the MenACWY meningococcal vaccine as a control. The CDR3 runs from the conserved cysteine through the conserved F or W. The D gene is left open where the match is weak. Expanded clones are given a class, and other clones once, few, many or no size at all.

clone_size: -
j_call: TRBJ2-5
v_call: TRBV6-5
d_call: TRBD1
cdr3_nt: TGTGCCAGCAAGATAGAAGGACAGGGAAAAGAGACCCAGTACTTC
cdr3_aa: CASKIEGQGKETQYF

clone_size: -
j_call: TRBJ2-1
v_call: TRBV28
d_call: TRBD1
cdr3_nt: TGTGCCAGCAGTTTTCTATCCGGGACAGGGAAAAATGAGCAGTTCTTC
cdr3_aa: CASSFLSGTGKNEQFF

clone_size: -
j_call: TRBJ1-2
v_call: TRBV7-8
d_call: TRBD1
cdr3_nt: TGTGCCAGCAGCGGGGACAGGAATTATGGCTACACCTTC
cdr3_aa: CASSGDRNYGYTF

clone_size: -
j_call: TRBJ2-5
v_call: TRBV18
d_call: TRBD2
cdr3_nt: TGTGCCAGCTCGATGTTTCCCCCACAAAGACAGGCGGGAGGACAAGAGACCCAGTACTTC
cdr3_aa: CASSMFPPQRQAGGQETQYF

clone_size: -
j_call: TRBJ1-3
v_call: TRBV28
d_call: -
cdr3_nt: TGTGCCAGCCATCAAGGAAACACCATATATTTT
cdr3_aa: CASHQGNTIYF

clone_size: -
j_call: TRBJ2-3
v_call: TRBV4-1
d_call: TRBD2
cdr3_nt: TGCGCCAGCAGCCAAGGGCTTTCCGGCGGGGGGAAAACAGATACGCAGTATTTT
cdr3_aa: CASSQGLSGGGKTDTQYF

clone_size: -
j_call: TRBJ2-1
v_call: TRBV9
d_call: -
cdr3_nt: TGTGCCAGCAGCGTAGCCCCCGAAGGTTTCTACAATGAGCAGTTCTTC
cdr3_aa: CASSVAPEGFYNEQFF

clone_size: -
j_call: TRBJ1-1
v_call: TRBV6-4
d_call: -
cdr3_nt: TGTGCCAGCCCACGTCTCCCCCGGGGGAACACTGAAGCTTTCTTT
cdr3_aa: CASPRLPRGNTEAFF

clone_size: -
j_call: TRBJ2-7
v_call: TRBV27
d_call: TRBD1
cdr3_nt: TGTGCCAGCAGTACTCGACAGGGGGCGCAGGACGAGCAGTACTTC
cdr3_aa: CASSTRQGAQDEQYF

clone_size: few
j_call: TRBJ1-2
v_call: TRBV19
d_call: -
cdr3_nt: TGTGCCAGTAGTGGAGGGAAATTCTATGGCTACACCTTC
cdr3_aa: CASSGGKFYGYTF

clone_size: once
j_call: TRBJ1-2
v_call: TRBV7-9
d_call: TRBD1
cdr3_nt: TGTGCCAGCAGTTACAGGGGTGGCTACACCTTC
cdr3_aa: CASSYRGGYTF

clone_size: -
j_call: TRBJ1-1
v_call: TRBV11-2
d_call: TRBD1
cdr3_nt: TGTGCCAGCAGCTCCTGGACAGGGGAGGACACTGAAGCTTTCTTT
cdr3_aa: CASSSWTGEDTEAFF

clone_size: -
j_call: TRBJ2-1
v_call: TRBV28
d_call: TRBD2
cdr3_nt: TGTGCCAGCAGTTTATCCCGACTAGCGGGGGGGGCCTCCTACAATGAGCAGTTCTTC
cdr3_aa: CASSLSRLAGGASYNEQFF

clone_size: -
j_call: TRBJ2-5
v_call: TRBV9
d_call: -
cdr3_nt: TGTGCCAGCAGCGTAACGAGGAGTTGGGGGGAGACCCAGTACTTC
cdr3_aa: CASSVTRSWGETQYF

clone_size: -
j_call: TRBJ1-4
v_call: TRBV12-5
d_call: TRBD1
cdr3_nt: TGTGCTAGTGGTCCCCGGGACAGGTTTAATGAAAAACTGTTTTTT
cdr3_aa: CASGPRDRFNEKLFF

clone_size: -
j_call: TRBJ2-6
v_call: TRBV19
d_call: -
cdr3_nt: TGTGCCAGTACTCTGTCTGGGGCCAACGTCCTGACTTTC
cdr3_aa: CASTLSGANVLTF

clone_size: -
j_call: TRBJ1-6
v_call: TRBV4-3
d_call: -
cdr3_nt: TGCGCCAGCAGCCAACAAGGGCGGGGGAATTCACCCCTCCACTTT
cdr3_aa: CASSQQGRGNSPLHF

clone_size: -
j_call: TRBJ2-7
v_call: TRBV28
d_call: -
cdr3_nt: TGTGCCAGCAGGACTTCAGGGTACGAGCAGTACTTC
cdr3_aa: CASRTSGYEQYF

clone_size: -
j_call: TRBJ2-2
v_call: TRBV10-3
d_call: TRBD1
cdr3_nt: TGTGCCATCAGGAGGACAGGGGACACCGGGGAGCTGTTTTTT
cdr3_aa: CAIRRTGDTGELFF

clone_size: -
j_call: TRBJ2-1
v_call: TRBV20-1
d_call: -
cdr3_nt: TGCAGTGCTAGTGTAGGGCAGGTTTACAATGAGCAGTTCTTC
cdr3_aa: CSASVGQVYNEQFF

clone_size: -
j_call: TRBJ2-3
v_call: TRBV7-2
d_call: TRBD1
cdr3_nt: TGTGCCAGCAGTCAGGCCTTTCCGGGACAGGGGTTTACAGATACGCAGTATTTT
cdr3_aa: CASSQAFPGQGFTDTQYF

clone_size: -
j_call: TRBJ2-1
v_call: TRBV10-3
d_call: TRBD1
cdr3_nt: TGTGCCATCAACATAGACAGGGGATACAATGAGCAGTTCTTC
cdr3_aa: CAINIDRGYNEQFF

clone_size: -
j_call: TRBJ1-4
v_call: TRBV5-5
d_call: -
cdr3_nt: TGTGCCAGCAGGAGGGACTTTAATGAAAAACTGTTTTTT
cdr3_aa: CASRRDFNEKLFF

clone_size: -
j_call: TRBJ1-6
v_call: TRBV28
d_call: -
cdr3_nt: TGTGCCAGCAGTCCACAACCCGCGGCAACCTATAATTCACCCCTCCACTTT
cdr3_aa: CASSPQPAATYNSPLHF

clone_size: few
j_call: TRBJ1-1
v_call: TRBV9
d_call: -
cdr3_nt: TGTGCCAGCAGCGTAGCTTGGGGGACAATGAACACTGAAGCTTTCTTT
cdr3_aa: CASSVAWGTMNTEAFF

clone_size: once
j_call: TRBJ1-5
v_call: TRBV18
d_call: TRBD1
cdr3_nt: TGTGCCAGCTCACGGGGACAGGGGTATCAGCCCCAGCATTTT
cdr3_aa: CASSRGQGYQPQHF

clone_size: -
j_call: TRBJ1-1
v_call: TRBV7-9
d_call: -
cdr3_nt: TGTGCCAGCAGCCTGACGGCCGGCCCGAACACTGAAGCTTTCTTT
cdr3_aa: CASSLTAGPNTEAFF

clone_size: -
j_call: TRBJ2-3
v_call: TRBV6-6
d_call: -
cdr3_nt: TGTGCCAGCAGTTATTTGGTTATCGGGGGCGCAGATACGCAGTATTTT
cdr3_aa: CASSYLVIGGADTQYF

clone_size: once
j_call: TRBJ1-5
v_call: TRBV28
d_call: -
cdr3_nt: TGTGCCAGCAGTGGGCCGAGTAGGGGCAATCAGCCCCAGCATTTT
cdr3_aa: CASSGPSRGNQPQHF

clone_size: -
j_call: TRBJ2-2
v_call: TRBV28
d_call: TRBD1
cdr3_nt: TGTGCCAGCAGTAGACAGGGGGACACCGGGGAGCTGTTTTTT
cdr3_aa: CASSRQGDTGELFF

clone_size: few
j_call: TRBJ2-1
v_call: TRBV19
d_call: TRBD2
cdr3_nt: TGTGCCAGTAGTCTTCGCGGGGGGCCGTACAATGAGCAGTTCTTC
cdr3_aa: CASSLRGGPYNEQFF

clone_size: -
j_call: TRBJ2-2
v_call: TRBV6-1
d_call: -
cdr3_nt: TGTGCCAGCAGTGAATGGGACTGGAACACCGGGGAGCTGTTTTTT
cdr3_aa: CASSEWDWNTGELFF

clone_size: -
j_call: TRBJ1-3
v_call: TRBV15
d_call: -
cdr3_nt: TGTGCCACCAGCAGAGATCGGGCGGTGGTTGCTGGAAACACCATATATTTT
cdr3_aa: CATSRDRAVVAGNTIYF

clone_size: -
j_call: TRBJ1-6
v_call: TRBV9
d_call: -
cdr3_nt: TGTGCCAGCAGCCCCCGGCCAGGCAGCAATTCACCCCTCCACTTT
cdr3_aa: CASSPRPGSNSPLHF

clone_size: -
j_call: TRBJ1-3
v_call: TRBV28
d_call: -
cdr3_nt: TGTGCCAGCAGTTTATACGGACTCAGTCCTAAGGCTGGAAACACCATATATTTT
cdr3_aa: CASSLYGLSPKAGNTIYF

clone_size: -
j_call: TRBJ2-1
v_call: TRBV28
d_call: TRBD2
cdr3_nt: TGTGCCAGCAGACAGGGACTAGTAAACTACAATGAGCAGTTCTTC
cdr3_aa: CASRQGLVNYNEQFF